The 27 T cell receptor beta chains below were found in one sample sequenced in a study of shared clonotypes between healthy human individuals. Method: immunoSEQ multiplex PCR; TCRdb's copy keeps in-frame clones and lacks some. The sample lists roughly 700,000 clones; about nine tenths were seen once. Material: memory CD8+ T cells from PBMCs. The subset: CD45RO+ cells pooled with CCR7-negative TemRA cells. The receptors shown here come from a man younger than 35 in good health. Some clones in this sample may be carry-over from other donors' samples.

Concerning this clone: The sample holds other DNA sequences that translate to the same CDR3. This chain joins TRBV6-5 and TRBJ2-7, with D perhaps TRBD1 or TRBD2 (5 bases each). V dropped 3 bases and J dropped 0 bases, with 12 bases sitting between them. The CDR3 spans 15 residues. CDR1 MNHEY and CDR2 SVGAGI come from the germline V gene. CDR3 coding DNA: TGTGCCAGCAGTTATTCCTCAGGGAGCTCCTACGAGCAGTACTTC. This translates into CASSYSSGSSYEQYF.

CDR3 sequence reads: CASSPPGRADTGELFF. DNA for the CDR3: TGCGCCAGCAGCCCCCCGGGCAGGGCGGACACCGGGGAGCTGTTTTTT. The chain has TRBV4-1 and TRBJ2-2; possible D gene TRBD1, 5 bases. The V end lost 4 bases, the J end lost 3 bases, and 15 bases lay between the germline ends. The germline gives CDR1 MGHRA, CDR2 YSYEKL. The CDR3 loop spans 16 amino acids.

The V and J genes are TRBV28 and TRBJ1-3; D not certain. CDR3 size: 14 residues. Trimming pared 9 bases from V and 2 bases from J, leaving 14 bases between. CDR1 MDHEN and CDR2 SYDVKM come from the germline V gene. The CDR3, as DNA: TGTGCCAGGGTGGGTCCGCGGGCTGGAAACACCATATATTTT. It is translated as CARVGPRAGNTIYF.

V usage is TRBV28 and J usage is TRBJ2-7, with TRBD1 as a possible D gene (6 bases). Germline values: CDR1 MDHEN, CDR2 SYDVKM. Trimming stripped 3 bases from V and 7 bases from J, with 19 bases between. The CDR3 is made up of 15 amino acids. The CDR3 protein is CASSLRGQHLLEQYF. The CDR3 DNA is TGTGCCAGCAGTTTGAGGGGACAACACCTTCTGGAGCAGTACTTC.

This sequence joins TRBV5-5 and TRBJ2-5; D gene unclear. Deletions cut 0 bases from V and 5 bases from J, with 14 bases between. The CDR3 consists of 15 residues. The germline V gene has CDR1 SGHKS and CDR2 YYEKEE (reference sequence). The CDR3 DNA sequence: TGTGCCAGCAGCTTGGTGGGGTTAGCACGGGAGACCCAGTACTTC. Its protein product is CASSLVGLARETQYF.

The chain recombines TRBV19 with TRBJ2-7; D could derive from TRBD1 or TRBD2 (5 bases each). The CDR3 is 15 amino acids. V lost 4 bases and J 5 bases, leaving 18 bases between the germline ends. Germline CDR1 reads LNHDA; CDR2 reads SQIVND (reference sequence). CDR3 DNA: TGTGCCAGTAGTAAGAGGGGCCGACAACGTGACGAGCAGTACTTC. This codes for CASSKRGRQRDEQYF.

CDR3 nucleotide sequence: TGTGCCAGCAGCCCCGGGACAGGGGTAGTTAATGAGCAGTTCTTC. The encoded protein is CASSPGTGVVNEQFF. The chain employs TRBV27 and TRBJ2-1; 10 bases agree with TRBD1. J was trimmed by 7 bases and V by 6 bases; bases with no gene match: 9. Germline loops: CDR1 MNHEY, CDR2 SMNVEV (reference sequence). This CDR3 comprises 15 residues.

The CDR3 coding sequence is TGCGCCAGCAGCCAAGGGCCTATCGGTGCAACTAATGAAAAACTGTTTTTT. Residues: CASSQGPIGATNEKLFF. The J gene is TRBJ1-4, the V gene TRBV4-3; D is unresolved. The germline V gene has CDR1 LGHNA and CDR2 YSLEER. The CDR3 has 17 residues. The V gene lost 1 base and the J gene lost 0 bases, with 12 bases spanning the gap.

The gene calls are TRBV27 and TRBJ2-1, with D perhaps being TRBD1 or TRBD2 (5 bases each). The CDR3 covers 15 residues. V shed 6 bases and J shed 3 bases, with 15 bases lying between them. Per the germline V gene, CDR1 is MNHEY and CDR2 is SMNVEV (reference sequence). The CDR3 protein is CASRSRRDGYNEQFF. CDR3 nucleotide sequence: TGTGCCAGCAGATCTCGCCGGGACGGCTACAATGAGCAGTTCTTC.

The rearrangement uses TRBV19 and TRBJ2-7; no reliable D call. Trimming stripped 5 bases from V and 1 base from J, with 12 bases between. Germline assignment: CDR1 LNHDA and CDR2 SQIVND (reference sequence). The CDR3 has 14 amino acids. The CDR3 loop reads CASSDITVSYEQYF. CDR3 coding DNA: TGTGCCAGTAGTGATATCACGGTATCCTACGAGCAGTACTTC.

The V call is TRBV21-1, the J call TRBJ2-7; the table's D call TRBD2 went unverified against the DNA. TRBV21-1 constitutes a pseudogene. This CDR3 comprises 15 residues. CDR3 in amino acids: CASRSRFERPYEQYF. The CDR3 nucleotides are TGTGCCAGCAGGAGTCGGTTTGAGCGGCCGTACGAGCAGTACTTC.

The chain uses TRBV9 and TRBJ1-2, with 7 bases that match TRBD1. CDR1 is SGDLS and CDR2 is YYNGEE in the germline V gene. V trimming: 3 bases; J trimming: 4 bases; junction bases outside the gene matches: 3. The CDR3 is 13 residues long. The CDR3 reads CASSGRDSYGYTF. As DNA, the CDR3 is TGTGCCAGCAGCGGACGGGACAGCTATGGCTACACCTTC.

V and J are TRBV2 and TRBJ2-6; 11 bases are a match to TRBD1. V shed 6 bases, J shed 4 bases, and the junction held 14 bases outside the gene matches. This CDR3 region has 19 residues. Germline V gives CDR1 SNHLY, CDR2 FYNNEI. The chain's CDR3 is CASRDLDRGLSSGANVLTF. The CDR3 bases are TGTGCCAGCAGAGACTTGGACAGGGGGCTTTCTAGCGGGGCCAACGTCCTGACTTTC.

V gene TRBV30 combines with J gene TRBJ1-1; D not resolved. The V end was cut by 5 bases, the J end by 7 bases, with 20 bases between. Germline V gene lookup returns CDR1 GTSNPN and CDR2 SVGIG (reference sequence). This CDR3 spans 14 amino acids. DNA for the CDR3: TGTGCCTGGTCAGGAGTGAGGGATCGTTTTGAAGCTTTCTTT. This translates into CAWSGVRDRFEAFF. Variable domain in full (rest from reference TRBV30 and TRBJ1-1): SQTIHQWPATLVQPVGSPLSLECTVEGTSNPNLYWYRQAAGRGLQLLFYSVGIGQISSEVPQNLSASRPQDRQFILSSKKLLLSDSGFYLCAWSGVRDRFEAFFGQGTRLTVV.

The chain couples TRBV29-1 to TRBJ2-4; no definite D call. This CDR3 has 15 amino acids. CDR1 SQVTM and CDR2 ANQGSEA come from the germline V gene. V lost 3 bases and J lost 8, with 20 bases in between. DNA for the CDR3: TGCAGCGTTGAGGGAACTGACACGGGCGGACACATTCAGTACTTC. This gives the protein CSVEGTDTGGHIQYF.

This rearrangement joins TRBV5-4 to TRBJ2-7; the D is unclear. The CDR3 is made up of 14 amino acids. V lost 0 bases and J 4 bases, leaving 11 bases between the germline ends. Germline V CDR1 and CDR2: SGHNT, YYREEE (reference sequence). CDR3 protein: CASSLGRSGYEQYF. In nucleotides, the CDR3 is TGTGCCAGCAGCTTGGGCCGGAGTGGGTACGAGCAGTACTTC.

On this clone itself: At the DNA level, this CDR3 is encoded by other sequences in the same sample as well. The chain has TRBV7-9 and TRBJ2-2; 7 bases agree with TRBD1. V was pared by 4 bases and J by 1 base, with 3 bases of the junction left unmatched. This CDR3 contains 15 residues. Germline values: CDR1 SEHNR, CDR2 FQNEAQ (reference sequence). CDR3 protein: CASSSRTGNTGELFF. CDR3 bases: TGTGCCAGCAGCTCCCGGACAGGGAACACCGGGGAGCTGTTTTTT.

In its sample, this clone was seen once. The rearrangement uses TRBV4-1 and TRBJ1-4; D is perhaps TRBD1 (6 bases). V lost 0 bases, J lost 11 bases, and 19 bases lay in between. Germline V gene sequence: CDR1 MGHRA, CDR2 YSYEKL. The CDR3 is 16 residues long. The CDR3 loop reads CASSQDPTGSLEKLFF. CDR3 nucleotide sequence: TGCGCCAGCAGCCAAGATCCAACAGGGTCATTGGAGAAACTGTTTTTT.

The chain uses TRBV7-9 and TRBJ2-1; 11 positions match TRBD2. With V trimmed by 5 bases and J by 3 bases, 12 bases remained unmatched. The CDR3 consists of 18 residues. Per the germline V gene, CDR1 is SEHNR and CDR2 is FQNEAQ (reference sequence). The CDR3 nucleotides read TGTGCCAGCAGCCGGACTAGCGGGCCAAAAGGAGGCTACAATGAGCAGTTCTTC. Translation: CASSRTSGPKGGYNEQFF.

Concerning this clone: The junction differs from germline at one of its ends, possibly a read error. The rearrangement joins TRBV4-3 to TRBJ1-1; a possible D gene is TRBD1 (6 bases). Germline V gene sequence: CDR1 LGHNA, CDR2 YSLEER. The CDR3 is 13 amino acids. The CDR3 DNA follows: TGCGCCAGCAGCCAAGTCCCCCAGGGGCAGGCGAGCTTT. Its translation: CASSQVPQGQASF.

The CDR3 reads CASSTPDRVNTEAFF. In DNA form, the CDR3 reads TGTGCCAGCAGTACCCCTGACAGGGTGAACACTGAAGCTTTCTTT. J is TRBJ1-1 and V is TRBV6-6; 7 bases line up with TRBD1. CDR1 and CDR2 from the germline V gene are MNHNY and SVGAGI (reference sequence). The CDR3 spans 15 residues. V gave up 5 bases and J gave up 0 bases; unmatched junction bases: 6.

Only a few counts were recorded for this clone. The V call is TRBV7-6, the J call TRBJ1-1; D remains unclear. Germline lookup yields CDR1 SGHVS and CDR2 FNYEAQ. Trimming pared 1 base from V and 0 bases from J, leaving 12 bases between. The CDR3 has 16 residues. The CDR3 nucleotides read TGTGCCAGCAGCTTAGATATAGGAGGGATGAACACTGAAGCTTTCTTT. Its protein is CASSLDIGGMNTEAFF.

The chain links TRBV2 to TRBJ1-5; unclear D gene. The CDR3 length is 19 residues. The V gene lost 3 bases and the J gene lost 0 bases, with 21 bases spanning the gap. CDR1 and CDR2 (germline): SNHLY, FYNNEI. The CDR3 nucleotides read TGTGCCAGCAGTGAGGACCACGGGTCCGCGACCTATAGCAATCAGCCCCAGCATTTT. Amino acid sequence: CASSEDHGSATYSNQPQHF. Full variable domain (remainder filled in from reference TRBV2 and TRBJ1-5): EPEVTQTPSHQVTQMGQEVILRCVPISNHLYFYWYRQILGQKVEFLVSFYNNEISEKSEIFDDQFSVERPDGSNFTLKIRSTKLEDSAMYFCASSEDHGSATYSNQPQHFGDGTRLSIL.

The chain has TRBV4-1 and TRBJ2-7; 15 nucleotides match TRBD2. The length of the CDR3 is 20 residues. Germline lookup yields CDR1 MGHRA and CDR2 YSYEKL. Trimming removed 4 bases from V and 2 bases from J; junction bases left unmatched: 15. CDR3 coding DNA: TGCGCCAGCAGCCCTACACCTCCGGGGACTAGCGGGAGGTCAGCCTACGAGCAGTACTTC. This encodes CASSPTPPGTSGRSAYEQYF.

The J gene is TRBJ2-7, the V gene TRBV25-1; 12 nucleotides align to TRBD2. Germline V lookup: CDR1 MGHDK, CDR2 SYGVNS. The CDR3 has 15 residues. V was clipped by 9 bases and J by 1 base; unmatched bases: 7. The CDR3 coding sequence is TGTGCCAGAAATACCGGGACTAGCGGGTCCTACGAGCAGTACTTC. This codes for CARNTGTSGSYEQYF.

Note on this clone: Other DNA sequences in the sample encode the same CDR3. The chain combines TRBV28 with TRBJ2-7; D gene unclear. Germline V gene data show CDR1 as MDHEN and CDR2 as SYDVKM. V was clipped by 2 bases and J by 4 bases, with 3 bases between them. The CDR3 totals 11 residues. CDR3 nucleotide sequence: TGTGCCAGCAGTTTAGCTTACGAGCAGTACTTC. It yields the protein CASSLAYEQYF.

In the case of this clone: This same CDR3 is encoded by further DNA sequences in the sample. The V call is TRBV29-1, the J call TRBJ1-1, with D unclear. V gave up 3 bases and J gave up 2 bases, with 7 bases separating them. Germline-derived CDR1 and CDR2 are SQVTM and ANQGSEA. CDR3 length: 12 amino acids. The chain's CDR3 is CSVEDSNTEAFF. CDR3 coding DNA: TGCAGCGTTGAGGATTCAAACACTGAAGCTTTCTTT.